The T cell receptor (beta chain) under discussion was sequenced for a study of CD8+ T cells in alopecia areata. Study outcomes and limitations: Sequence data from scalp samples additionally include resident alphabeta T cells of normal skin.

Extracted RNA was reverse transcribed, and the resulting cDNA served as sequencing template. Profiling relied on immunoSEQ multiplex PCR, and the TCRdb table lists in-frame clones only, not all of them. The top ten hold approximately 0.7% of the sample, which has over 150,000 clones, roughly three fifths seen once. On this clone: Its antigen is unknown.

This CDR3 contains 16 residues. The ends were cut back, 5 bases at V and 0 bases at J, with 13 bases in the middle. Germline V lookup: CDR1 SEHNR, CDR2 FQNEAQ (reference sequence). Treatment given: oral pan-JAK inhibitor, 5-10 mg twice daily. This TCR derives from a human donor with alopecia areata. The sequenced sample was CD4+ T cells sorted from blood, obtained at week 4, from a patient treated with tofacitinib. This sequence joins TRBV7-9 and TRBJ1-4; D may be TRBD1 (6 bases). CDR3: CASSHGQPATNEKLFF. DNA of the CDR3: TGTGCCAGCAGCCATGGACAGCCTGCAACTAATGAAAAACTGTTTTTT.